These T cell receptor beta chains were read from a single sample in a study of CD8+ T cells in alopecia areata. The method was immunoSEQ multiplex PCR; TCRdb's version includes in-frame clones alone and lacks a portion of them. The table shows about 160,000 clones, with 55% to 75% occurring only once. Sequencing was performed on CD4+ T cells sorted from blood, taken at week 24, from a patient treated with tofacitinib. These receptors were collected from a human donor with alopecia areata. CDR3s include the opening cysteine and the closing phenylalanine or tryptophan. The D gene is left open where the match is weak. Expanded clones are given a class, and other clones once, few, many or no size at all.

d_call	clone_size	cdr3_length	v_call	j_call	cdr3_nt	cdr3_aa
-	-	15	TRBV27	TRBJ2-7	TGTGCCAGCAGTTTATCGGGGGTAAACGACTACGAGCAGTACTTC	CASSLSGVNDYEQYF
TRBD1	-	16	TRBV25-1	TRBJ1-4	TGTGCCAGCAGTGGTAGGACAGGGTCGTTTTATGAAAAACTGTTTTTT	CASSGRTGSFYEKLFF
-	-	13	TRBV6-1	TRBJ1-6	TGTGCCAGCAGTGAAAGTCTCCGGGCACCCCTCCACTTT	CASSESLRAPLHF
TRBD2	-	14	TRBV7-2	TRBJ2-5	TGTGCCAGCAGCTTACATAGCGGGGGGAAGACCCAGTACTTC	CASSLHSGGKTQYF
-	-	14	TRBV29-1	TRBJ1-2	TGCAGCGTTGAAGATCGGCGGGAATCCTATGGCTACACCTTC	CSVEDRRESYGYTF
-	-	12	TRBV29-1	TRBJ2-7	TGCAGCGTTGTTGGACAGACCTACGAGCAGTACTTC	CSVVGQTYEQYF
-	-	13	TRBV10-2	TRBJ1-5	TGCGCCAGCAGGGAGGGTGGAATCCAGCCCCAGCATTTT	CASREGGIQPQHF
-	-	13	TRBV10-3	TRBJ1-5	TGTGCCATCAGGGACAGCGAAAATCAGCCCCAGCATTTT	CAIRDSENQPQHF
-	few	13	TRBV29-1	TRBJ1-5	TGCAGCGCTGCGGGTCACAGCAATCAGCCCCAGCATTTT	CSAAGHSNQPQHF
-	-	13	TRBV25-1	TRBJ2-1	TGTGCCAGCAGCCAGGCACCCGACAATGAGCAGTTCTTC	CASSQAPDNEQFF
-	once	12	TRBV29-1	TRBJ1-2	TGCAGCGTTGATGACAGTAACTATGGCTACACCTTC	CSVDDSNYGYTF
-	-	14	TRBV19	TRBJ1-6	TGTGCCAGTAGTATACTTGGGGTTAATTCACCCCTCCACTTT	CASSILGVNSPLHF
TRBD1	few	16	TRBV7-2	TRBJ1-3	TGTGCCAGCAGCTTAGATCGGACAGGGGCTGGAAACACCATATATTTT	CASSLDRTGAGNTIYF
-	-	14	TRBV5-1	TRBJ1-2	TGCGCCAGCAGCTTGGAACCGGACAGTCGGGGCTACACCTTC	CASSLEPDSRGYTF
-	-	13	TRBV30	TRBJ1-6	TGTGCCTGGAGTGTACAACAGGCCAGCACCCTCCACTTT	CAWSVQQASTLHF
-	-	13	TRBV30	TRBJ2-1	TGTGCCTGGACCCCTGGAGGTAGGCGGGAGCAGTTCTTC	CAWTPGGRREQFF
-	-	16	TRBV15	TRBJ2-1	TGTGCCACCAGCAGCCCTTTGCCTCCGTCCTACAATGAGCAGTTCTTC	CATSSPLPPSYNEQFF
-	-	14	TRBV18	TRBJ2-2	TGTGCCAGCTCACCAAATACAGGAACCGGGGAGCTGTTTTTT	CASSPNTGTGELFF
-	-	12	TRBV2	TRBJ2-3	TGTGCCAGCAGTGGGACTTCAGATACGCAGTATTTT	CASSGTSDTQYF
-	-	13	TRBV5-6	TRBJ2-5	TGTGCCAGCAGCTTGGAGTTAGTAGAGACCCAGTACTTC	CASSLELVETQYF
TRBD1	-	14	TRBV7-8	TRBJ2-7	TGTGCCAGCAGCTTGGTACAGGGGGGTTACGAGCAGTACTTC	CASSLVQGGYEQYF
-	-	16	TRBV6-1	TRBJ1-1	TGTGCCAGCAGTGAATATGTGGGGAGGCCGGACACTGAAGCTTTCTTT	CASSEYVGRPDTEAFF